The rows below give T cell receptor beta chains drawn from one sample of a study of control samples from healthy donors and cancer patients. Using immunoSEQ multiplex PCR, the repertoire was profiled, and TCRdb retains in-frame clones only, with some absent. The sample has about 140,000 clones; 91% are singletons. Sequencing was carried out using blood. Receptor source: a man aged 30 to 45 in good health. CDR3s include the opening cysteine and the closing phenylalanine or tryptophan. The D gene is left open where the match is weak. The size of a clone is reported for some rows only, either as once, few or many, or as a class for expanded clones.

clone_size d_call j_call v_call cdr3_nt cdr3_aa
. TRBD2 TRBJ2-2 TRBV7-6 TGTGCAAGCGGGGGAGGGACCGGGGAGCTGTTTTTT CASGGGTGELFF
. TRBD2 TRBJ2-2 TRBV9 TGTGCCAGCAACCCTAGCGGGGGATCCGGGGAGCTGTTTTTT CASNPSGGSGELFF
few . TRBJ2-7 TRBV7-9 TGTGCCAGCAGCCCGGACAATCAAGCCTACGAGCAGTACTTC CASSPDNQAYEQYF
. . TRBJ2-2 TRBV2 TGTGCCAGCAGTGCTCCCGTGGGGGCGGTCGGGGAGCTGTTTTTT CASSAPVGAVGELFF
once . TRBJ2-2 TRBV19 TGTGCCAGTAGTATTTCGGACTATTCTTCGGGGGGGGAGCTGTTTTTT CASSISDYSSGGELFF
. . TRBJ2-1 TRBV6-2/TRBV6-3 TGTGCCAGCAGTTACTCGATGGGGTCTGAGCAGTTCTTC CASSYSMGSEQFF
. . TRBJ2-5 TRBV11-2 TGTGCCAGCAGCTTTTTTGCACAGGGTACTGTGGAGACCCAGTACTTC CASSFFAQGTVETQYF
. . TRBJ2-7 TRBV7-9 TGTGCCAGCAGCTTAGGACAGATGGAGCAGTACTTC CASSLGQMEQYF
. TRBD2 TRBJ2-7 TRBV5-1 TGCGCCAGCAGCTATAATAGCGGGGGAAGCTCCTACGAGCAGTACTTC CASSYNSGGSSYEQYF
. . TRBJ1-4 TRBV6-1 TGTGCCAGCAGTGACAATAGGGGAAGTAGACTGTTTTTT CASSDNRGSRLFF
. . TRBJ1-1 TRBV11-2 TGTGCCAGCAGCTTAGAGGCCGGCTACACTGAAGCTTTCTTT CASSLEAGYTEAFF
. . TRBJ1-2 TRBV5-1 TGCGCCAGCAGCTTGAATGGGGTCGGCTACACCTTC CASSLNGVGYTF
once TRBD1 TRBJ1-2 TRBV30 TGTGCCTGGACGCCCGGGACAGGGGATGGCTACACCTTC CAWTPGTGDGYTF
. TRBD1 TRBJ1-5 TRBV12-5 TGTGCTAGTGGTCCTACAGGGGGTAGCAATCAGCCCCAGCATTTT CASGPTGGSNQPQHF
. . TRBJ2-1 TRBV9 TGTGCCAGCAGCGTAGCCTATAGCTCCTACAATGAGCAGTTCTTC CASSVAYSSYNEQFF
. . TRBJ1-2 TRBV19 TGTGCCAGTAGTCCAAACGACTCCCCGGGCTATGGCTACACCTTC CASSPNDSPGYGYTF
. . TRBJ2-2 TRBV19 TGTGCCAGTGGATCTTTGAGGGGCGGGGAGCTGTTTTTT CASGSLRGGELFF
. TRBD2 TRBJ2-3 TRBV28 TGTGCCAGCAGTCTAGCGGGGAGCACAGATACGCAGTATTTT CASSLAGSTDTQYF
. . TRBJ1-5 TRBV19 TGTGCCAGTAGTTGGGGGGAAAATCAGCCCCAGCATTTT CASSWGENQPQHF
few TRBD2 TRBJ2-2 TRBV19 TGTGCCAGTAGTCCTAGCGGGGGGGCTCCCGGGGAGCTGTTTTTT CASSPSGGAPGELFF
. . TRBJ1-3 TRBV7-8 TGTGCCAGCAGCTTAGACGGGACAATAGACACCATATATTTT CASSLDGTIDTIYF
. TRBD1 TRBJ2-7 TRBV7-9 TGTGCCAGCAGCTTACTTCGAGACAGGGGGTACCACGAGCAGTACTTC CASSLLRDRGYHEQYF
. TRBD1 TRBJ1-5 TRBV28 TGTGCCAGCCTCCAGGGGGCTGAAGTGCCCCAGCATTTT CASLQGAEVPQHF
. TRBD1 TRBJ1-3 TRBV28 TGTGCCAGCAGTTTACCAGGGGGGACTGGAAACACCATATATTTT CASSLPGGTGNTIYF
. . TRBJ2-1 TRBV28 TGTGCCAGCAGACCCCCCGGGGGGCTCTTACTGGATGAGCAGTTCTTC CASRPPGGLLLDEQFF
. TRBD2 TRBJ2-2 TRBV5-6 TGTGCCAGCAGCCCAGGACTAGCGGAGTATTTGCCCGGGGAGCTGTTTTTT CASSPGLAEYLPGELFF
. . TRBJ2-7 TRBV27 TGTGCCAGCAGTTTCGTCGCAGAACACGAGCAGTACTTC CASSFVAEHEQYF
. TRBD1 TRBJ1-4 TRBV5-4 TGTGCCAGCAGCTTGTCAGGGGGTGACGAAAAACTGTTTTTT CASSLSGGDEKLFF
. TRBD1 TRBJ1-2 TRBV28 TGTGCCAGCAGCCCAGTAGGGACAGGGGAGAACTATGGCTACACCTTC CASSPVGTGENYGYTF
. . TRBJ2-7 TRBV10-3 TGTGCCATCAGTGATTGGGGAAACGAGCAGTACTTC CAISDWGNEQYF
. TRBD1 TRBJ2-5 TRBV24-1 TGTGCCACCAGTGATTCGCAGGCAGGGGGCGGAGAGACCCAGTACTTC CATSDSQAGGGETQYF
. TRBD1 TRBJ1-6 TRBV5-1 TGCGCCAGCCGAACGACAGGGTCAAGTGATTCACCCCTCCACTTT CASRTTGSSDSPLHF
. . TRBJ1-5 TRBV4-1 TGCGCCAGCAGCCAAGTGCGGGGCCTATTGGATCAGCCCCAGCATTTT CASSQVRGLLDQPQHF
. . TRBJ1-2 TRBV15 TGTGCCACCAGCAGAGTCGGGACTTCTAACTATGGCTACACCTTC CATSRVGTSNYGYTF
. . TRBJ1-2 TRBV9 TGTGCCAGCAGCCCAAATCAGGGGCCTCGTTCCAGTGGCTACACCTTC CASSPNQGPRSSGYTF
. . TRBJ1-4 TRBV27 TGTGCCAGCAGTTTAGAGGTTACGGCTAATGAAAAACTGTTTTTT CASSLEVTANEKLFF
. TRBD2 TRBJ2-3 TRBV9 TGTGCCAGCAGCGTAGACTTCAGCGGGGGGAGCACAGATACGCAGTATTTT CASSVDFSGGSTDTQYF
. . TRBJ2-2 TRBV9 TGTGCCAGCAGCGTAGTATTGACCAACGGGGAGCTGTTTTTT CASSVVLTNGELFF
. TRBD1 TRBJ2-2 TRBV6-5 TGTGCCAGCAGAGTCCAGACGACAGGGGCCGGGGAGCTGTTTTTT CASRVQTTGAGELFF
. . TRBJ1-1 TRBV7-3 TGTGCCAGCAGCCCCCTCGTGGGGAACACTGAAGCTTTCTTT CASSPLVGNTEAFF
. . TRBJ1-1 TRBV19 TGTGCCAGTAGTATCGGGAACACTGAAGCTTTCTTT CASSIGNTEAFF
. TRBD1 TRBJ2-2 TRBV3-1/TRBV3-2 TGTGCCAGCAGCCAAGGACAGGGGAGGACCGGGGAGCTGTTTTTT CASSQGQGRTGELFF
. TRBD1 TRBJ1-6 TRBV19 TGTGCCAGCTCATACAGGGGAATGGATAATTCACCCCTCCACTTT CASSYRGMDNSPLHF
. . TRBJ2-1 TRBV19 TGTGCCAGTAGTATAGGAGATGGGCTAGAGCAGTTCTTC CASSIGDGLEQFF
. TRBD1 TRBJ1-6 TRBV9 TGTGCCAGCAGCGTAGAGACAGGGGTAGATAATTCACCCCTCCACTTT CASSVETGVDNSPLHF
. . TRBJ1-2 TRBV5-6 TGTGCCAGCAGCTTGGTGGGCAGGGACTATGGCTACACCTTC CASSLVGRDYGYTF
. TRBD1 TRBJ2-1 TRBV29-1 TGCAGCGTTGAAGATGGTGCAGGGGGCAATGAGCAGTTCTTC CSVEDGAGGNEQFF
. TRBD1 TRBJ1-2 TRBV19 TGTGCCAGTAGTATAGCCGGGACAGGGGGAGGCTACACCTTC CASSIAGTGGGYTF
. TRBD1 TRBJ1-2 TRBV7-8 TGTGCCAGCAGCTCTGGACAGGGAAGTAACTATGGCTACACCTTC CASSSGQGSNYGYTF
. . TRBJ1-1 TRBV7-3 TGTGCCAGCAGCCTGGGTACTGAAGCTTTCTTT CASSLGTEAFF
. TRBD1 TRBJ2-3 TRBV3-1/TRBV3-2 TGTGCCAGCAGCCAAGCGAAGACAGGGTATCTCACAGATACGCAGTATTTT CASSQAKTGYLTDTQYF